Below, 19 T cell receptor beta chains from the same sample are listed, as sequenced in a study of blood T cell repertoires in COVID-19. Libraries were prepared by immunoSEQ multiplex PCR; TCRdb keeps only in-frame clonotypes and omits some of them. The sample lists some 130,000 clones, 85% occurring once. Sequencing was done on a sample of peripheral blood. The receptors were gathered from a human donor in a cohort sampled during active COVID-19.

The gene calls are TRBV3-1 (or the pseudogene TRBV3-2) and TRBJ2-3; TRBD2 is a possible D gene (6 bases). Germline assignment: CDR1 LGHDT and CDR2 YNNKEL (reference sequence). The CDR3 loop spans 15 amino acids. The ends were cut back, 4 bases at V and 0 bases at J, with 11 bases in the middle. The CDR3 bases are TGTGCCAGCAGCCCGAGGGGAGGTAGCACAGATACGCAGTATTTT. Protein: CASSPRGGSTDTQYF.

The sample holds one count of this clone. This rearrangement joins TRBV6-5 to TRBJ1-5; D is possibly TRBD1 (6 bases). Trimming removed 7 bases from V and 4 bases from J, with 17 bases in between. This CDR3 is built from 15 residues. The germline CDR1 and CDR2 sequences are MNHEY and SVGAGI. The DNA of the CDR3 is TGTGCCAGCAACGAGAGGGGGTTTGGTAATCAGCCCCAGCATTTT. As protein: CASNERGFGNQPQHF.

The chain carries TRBV27 and TRBJ2-2; 10 bases line up with TRBD2. This CDR3 is 16 amino acids long. CDR1 is MNHEY, CDR2 SMNVEV, per germline (reference sequence). V shed 5 bases and J 7 bases; nucleotides not matched to a gene: 10. The CDR3 sequence is CASSRLAGVGGGELFF. CDR3 DNA sequence: TGTGCCAGCAGTCGCCTAGCGGGAGTAGGTGGCGGGGAGCTGTTTTTT.

The genes are TRBV5-1 and TRBJ1-1, with TRBD1 matching 7 bases. CDR1 and CDR2 from the germline V gene are SGHRS and YFSETQ. The CDR3 length is 13 residues. V was clipped by 2 bases and J by 4 bases; unmatched bases: 2. CDR3 in DNA: TGCGCCAGCAGCTTACAGGGGAGCACTGAAGCTTTCTTT. Amino acid sequence: CASSLQGSTEAFF.

The chain joins TRBV5-6 to TRBJ2-2; maybe TRBD1 (6 bases). From germline, CDR1 is SGHDT and CDR2 YYEEEE. The CDR3 consists of 15 residues. V shed 4 bases and J shed 2 bases, with 12 bases lying between them. The CDR3 region is CASSGADSNTGELFF. Written as DNA, the CDR3 is TGTGCCAGCAGCGGAGCGGACAGTAACACCGGGGAGCTGTTTTTT.

This rearrangement joins TRBV6-6 to TRBJ1-2, with D tentatively TRBD1 (5 bases). The CDR3 sequence is 13 residues long. CDR1 MNHNY and CDR2 SVGAGI come from the germline V gene (reference sequence). V dropped 7 bases and J dropped 11 bases, with 20 bases sitting between them. The CDR3 bases are TGTGCCAGCACCTCGCGGGGGGGTAACGGGTACACCTTC. Residues: CASTSRGGNGYTF.

The chain is built from TRBV19 and TRBJ1-5; no definite D call. The germline V gene has CDR1 LNHDA and CDR2 SQIVND (reference sequence). The CDR3 contains 15 residues. The V and J ends lost 7 bases and 3 bases respectively, with 16 bases between them. In nucleotides, the CDR3 is TGTGCCAGTACCCCCAAACTAGGGATCAATCAGCCCCAGCATTTT. It yields the protein CASTPKLGINQPQHF.

The chain joins TRBV10-3 to TRBJ2-5, with D tentatively TRBD2 (6 bases). Germline V gene data show CDR1 as ENHRY and CDR2 as SYGVKD. The CDR3 contains 15 residues. Trimming took 0 bases from V and 5 from J, leaving 13 bases between them. The CDR3 protein is CAISESTAGLETQYF. CDR3 nucleotides: TGTGCCATCAGTGAGTCGACGGCGGGGCTTGAGACCCAGTACTTC.

The chain employs TRBV5-8 and TRBJ1-2; D uncertain. The germline V gene encodes CDR1 SGHTS and CDR2 YDEGEE. This CDR3 contains 16 residues. Trimming left V 3 bases short and J 7 bases short, with 22 bases between. CDR3 loop: CASSSRGGSSGRGYTF. CDR3 in DNA: TGTGCCAGCAGCTCGCGCGGAGGGAGCTCGGGTCGTGGCTACACCTTC.

CDR3 sequence: CSVDGIWGRKQSNQPQHF. CDR3 in DNA: TGCAGCGTTGATGGAATATGGGGCAGGAAGCAAAGCAATCAGCCCCAGCATTTT. The V and J genes are TRBV29-1 and TRBJ1-5, with D maybe TRBD1 (5 bases). V dropped 3 bases and J dropped 1 base, with 22 bases sitting between them. The germline CDR1 and CDR2 sequences are SQVTM and ANQGSEA. The CDR3 is 18 amino acids.

This clone has more than one count but fewer than ten. The sample contains more than one DNA sequence encoding this CDR3. The chain couples TRBV4-3 to TRBJ1-5; possible D gene TRBD1, 5 bases. The ends were cut back, 6 bases at V and 0 bases at J, with 9 bases in the middle. Germline values: CDR1 LGHNA, CDR2 YSLEER. The CDR3 loop spans 14 amino acids. The CDR3 is CASSQGYSNQPQHF. For the CDR3, the DNA is TGCGCCAGCAGTCAGGGATATAGCAATCAGCCCCAGCATTTT.

The chain joins TRBV30 to TRBJ1-5; TRBD1 is a possible D gene (6 bases). Trimming removed 0 bases at V and 2 bases at J, with 11 bases between. There are 15 residues in the CDR3. Germline CDR1 reads GTSNPN; CDR2 reads SVGIG (reference sequence). DNA of the CDR3: TGTGCCTGGAGTGTAGGTTCAGGGGGCAATCAGCCCCAGCATTTT. Its translation is CAWSVGSGGNQPQHF.

The chain has TRBV5-1 and TRBJ1-1; 8 positions agree with TRBD1. The length of the CDR3 is 13 residues. The germline V gene has CDR1 SGHRS and CDR2 YFSETQ. V was pared by 7 bases and J by 4 bases, with 6 bases of the junction left unmatched. The CDR3 sequence is CASGTGGPTEAFF. The CDR3 DNA reads as TGCGCCAGCGGTACAGGGGGACCCACTGAAGCTTTCTTT.

This chain links TRBV30 with TRBJ2-7; 7 bases map to TRBD1. The CDR3 runs 16 residues. Trimming removed 2 bases from V and 2 bases from J; junction bases left unmatched: 12. Germline V gene lookup returns CDR1 GTSNPN and CDR2 SVGIG (reference sequence). The CDR3 here is CAWSLTTGSSAYEQYF. In DNA, the CDR3 is TGTGCCTGGAGTCTAACGACAGGGTCAAGCGCCTACGAGCAGTACTTC.

This chain uses TRBV5-1 with TRBJ2-3; D is uncertain. Germline assignment: CDR1 SGHRS and CDR2 YFSETQ. This CDR3 comprises 13 residues. V gave up 4 bases and J gave up 1 base, with 7 bases separating them. CDR3 protein: CASSPSGTDTQYF. The CDR3 DNA reads TGCGCCAGCAGCCCGAGCGGCACAGATACGCAGTATTTT.

CDR3 sequence (DNA): TGCGCCAGCAGCCAAGATCTCGAGCGGGGGGAATCCAAAAACATTCAGTACTTC. Translating it yields CASSQDLERGESKNIQYF. This chain connects TRBV4-1 to TRBJ2-4; 9 nucleotides line up with TRBD2. The CDR3 has 18 amino acids. J gave up 2 bases and V 0 bases, and 8 bases lay outside the gene matches. The germline V gene has CDR1 MGHRA and CDR2 YSYEKL.

V usage is TRBV5-6 and J usage is TRBJ2-5; TRBD2 aligns across 8 bases. This CDR3 region has 16 residues. Germline V gene sequence: CDR1 SGHDT, CDR2 YYEEEE. Trimming at V came to 4 bases and at J to 3 bases, leaving 11 bases not matched to a gene. The CDR3 bases are TGTGCCAGCAGCCTAGCGGGTGCAGGGAGCGAAGAGACCCAGTACTTC. As protein: CASSLAGAGSEETQYF. Combining the CDR3 with reference TRBV5-6 and TRBJ2-5 gives the whole variable domain DAGVTQSPTHLIKTRGQQVTLRCSPKSGHDTVSWYQQALGQGPQFIFQYYEEEERQRGNFPDRFSGHQFPNYSSELNVNALLLGDSALYLCASSLAGAGSEETQYFGPGTRLLVL.

This chain links TRBV27 with TRBJ2-2; 11 bases line up with TRBD2. Trimming removed 7 bases from V and 4 bases from J; junction bases left unmatched: 5. CDR3 length: 15 residues. The germline V gene has CDR1 MNHEY and CDR2 SMNVEV (reference sequence). The CDR3 coding sequence is TGTGCCAGCAACTTACTAGCGGGAGCCACCGGGGAGCTGTTTTTT. This codes for CASNLLAGATGELFF.

The chain joins TRBV11-3 to TRBJ2-7; possible D gene TRBD2, 6 bases. V was clipped by 6 bases and J by 6 bases, with 15 bases between them. The CDR3 is made up of 13 amino acids. The V gene's germline CDR1 is SGHNT and CDR2 YENEEA. CDR3 coding DNA: TGTGCCAGCAGTCCCGGACTAAACGGCGAGCAGTACTTC. Its translation: CASSPGLNGEQYF.